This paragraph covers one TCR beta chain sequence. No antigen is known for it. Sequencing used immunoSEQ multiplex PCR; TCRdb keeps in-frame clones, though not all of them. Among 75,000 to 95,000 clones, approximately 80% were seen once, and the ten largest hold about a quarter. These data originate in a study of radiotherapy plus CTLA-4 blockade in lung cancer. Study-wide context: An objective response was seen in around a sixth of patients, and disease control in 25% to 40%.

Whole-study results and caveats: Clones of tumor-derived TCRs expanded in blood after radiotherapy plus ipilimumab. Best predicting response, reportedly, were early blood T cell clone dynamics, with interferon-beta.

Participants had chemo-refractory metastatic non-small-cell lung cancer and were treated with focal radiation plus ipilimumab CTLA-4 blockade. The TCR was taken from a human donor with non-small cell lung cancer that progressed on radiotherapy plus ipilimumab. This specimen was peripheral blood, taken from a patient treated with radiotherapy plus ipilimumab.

This CDR3 reads CASSPGTGGLETQYF. Written as DNA, the CDR3 is TGTGCCAGCTCACCCGGGACAGGGGGCTTGGAGACCCAGTACTTC. The chain joins TRBV18 to TRBJ2-5, with 12 bases aligning to TRBD1. This CDR3 contains 15 residues. V lost 3 bases, J lost 5 bases, and 4 bases stayed unmatched. Germline CDR1 is KGHSH and CDR2 is LQKENI.